This T cell receptor beta chain was recovered during a study of T cell clones after liver transplantation. V lost 5 bases, J lost 7 bases, and 8 bases stayed unmatched. Germline V gene sequence: CDR1 MNHNY, CDR2 SVGAGI (reference sequence). CDR3 length equals 14 residues. Clones were sequenced by immunoSEQ multiplex PCR, and TCRdb holds only the in-frame ones, with some missing. There are 6,000 or so clones in the sample; over 70% occur only once, and approximately 13% lies in the top ten. The gene calls are TRBV6-6 and TRBJ2-1, with 7 bases identical to TRBD1. The specimen was CD8+ T cells from blood, collected almost 47 months after liver transplant. The receptor comes from a human patient who received a liver transplant. Some T cells may be provided by the graft donor. The CDR3 sequence is CASSSSGTENEQFF. CDR3 coding DNA: TGTGCCAGCAGTAGTTCCGGGACAGAGAATGAGCAGTTCTTC.